The clone carrying this T cell receptor (beta chain) was observed a handful of times. The target antigen is unknown. This entry belongs to a study of cytomegalovirus exposure and HLA in healthy donors. Researchers ran the PCR with 60 Vbeta and 13 Jbeta primers. Sequencing used immunoSEQ multiplex PCR; TCRdb keeps in-frame clones, though not all of them. The sample has roughly 140,000 clones, around three quarters seen once; the top ten hold 2% to 3%. Findings and limits, study-wide: Cytomegalovirus-associated TCR beta chains were listed, numbering over 150.

V gave up 2 bases and J gave up 5 bases, with 11 bases separating them. This CDR3 has 13 residues. Germline lookup yields CDR1 SGHRS and CDR2 YFSETQ. The chain recombines TRBV5-1 with TRBJ2-7; tentatively, D is TRBD2 (6 bases). This clonotype was obtained from a young woman in good health and CMV-seropositive. Sequenced: PBMCs. The CDR3 region has the DNA TGCGCCAGCAGCTTTGCGGGGATCCACGAGCAGTACTTC. It specifies CASSFAGIHEQYF.